This TCR beta chain was profiled in a study of shared clonotypes between healthy human individuals. CDR3 length: 16 residues. Germline lookup yields CDR1 SGHKS and CDR2 YYEKEE (reference sequence). The V gene lost 0 bases and the J gene lost 1 base, with 11 bases spanning the gap. TCRdb's table, derived via immunoSEQ multiplex PCR, lists solely in-frame clones and lacks some. Here the sample spans 2 million to 3 million clones, approximately 93% being singletons. This clone occurred once. The TCR sequence derives from a young man in good health. Some clones in this sample may be carry-over from other donors' samples. The V gene is TRBV5-5, the J gene TRBJ1-5; D gene unclear. The specimen sequenced was naive CD4+ T cells from PBMCs. The subset: CD45RA+ positively selected. The CDR3 DNA sequence: TGTGCCAGCAGCTTGGGTCCGGGAAGGAGCAATCAGCCCCAGCATTTT. Translated: CASSLGPGRSNQPQHF.